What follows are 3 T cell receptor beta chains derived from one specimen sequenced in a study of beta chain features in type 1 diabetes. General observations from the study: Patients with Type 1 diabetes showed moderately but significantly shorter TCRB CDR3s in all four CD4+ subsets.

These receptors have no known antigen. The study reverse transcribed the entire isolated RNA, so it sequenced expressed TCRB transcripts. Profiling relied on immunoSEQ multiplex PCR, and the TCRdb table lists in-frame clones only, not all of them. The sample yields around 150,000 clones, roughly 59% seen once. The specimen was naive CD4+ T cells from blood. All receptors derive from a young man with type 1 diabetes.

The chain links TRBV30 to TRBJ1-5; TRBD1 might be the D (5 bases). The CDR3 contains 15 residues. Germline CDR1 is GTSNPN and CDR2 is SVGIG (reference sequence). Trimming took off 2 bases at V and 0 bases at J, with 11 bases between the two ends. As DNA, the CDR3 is TGTGCCTGGAGTCAGGGCCAATATAGCAATCAGCCCCAGCATTTT. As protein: CAWSQGQYSNQPQHF.

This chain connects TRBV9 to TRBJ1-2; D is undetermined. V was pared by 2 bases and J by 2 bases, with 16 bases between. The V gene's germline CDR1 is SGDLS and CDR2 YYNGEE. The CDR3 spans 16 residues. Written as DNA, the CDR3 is TGTGCCAGCAGCGTGATGGGCGCAGCCTTAAACTATGGCTACACCTTC. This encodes CASSVMGAALNYGYTF.

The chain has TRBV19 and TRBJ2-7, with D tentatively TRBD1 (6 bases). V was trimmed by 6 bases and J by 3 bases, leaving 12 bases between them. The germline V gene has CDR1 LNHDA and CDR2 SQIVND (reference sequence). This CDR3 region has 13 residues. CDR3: CASSGDISYEQYF. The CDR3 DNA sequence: TGTGCCAGTAGCGGGGACATAAGCTACGAGCAGTACTTC.